Listed below are T cell receptor beta chains from one sample, sequenced in a study of CXCR3-negative and CXCR3-positive naive CD8 T cells. TCRdb re-called the 5' RACE reads and shows each CDR3 protein once, DNA omitted. Its table records a few thousand distinct CDR3 sequences. Sample: naive CXCR3+ CD8+ T cells from blood. The receptors originated from a human donor in good health. Some clones in this sample may be carry-over from other donors' samples. The CDR3 runs from the conserved cysteine through the conserved F or W. The size of a clone is reported for some rows only, either as once, few or many, or as a class for expanded clones.

j_gene: TRBJ2-1; v_gene: TRBV28; abundance: .; CDR3aa: CASREYNEQFF
j_gene: TRBJ1-4; v_gene: TRBV29-1; abundance: .; CDR3aa: CSVGQGEEKLFF
j_gene: TRBJ1-4; v_gene: TRBV20-1; abundance: medium-sized; CDR3aa: CSARPATNEKLFF
j_gene: TRBJ2-6; v_gene: TRBV13; abundance: medium-sized; CDR3aa: CASSSPNRGLGANVLTF
j_gene: TRBJ1-5; v_gene: TRBV28; abundance: .; CDR3aa: CASSSPRQGVLPQHF
j_gene: TRBJ2-5; v_gene: TRBV6-2/TRBV6-3; abundance: large; CDR3aa: CASSYLTSDETQYF
j_gene: TRBJ2-2; v_gene: TRBV4-1; abundance: .; CDR3aa: CASSYTGQHTGELFF
j_gene: TRBJ2-7; v_gene: TRBV5-1; abundance: .; CDR3aa: CASSSGQGAEQYF
j_gene: TRBJ1-2; v_gene: TRBV20-1; abundance: .; CDR3aa: CSARDHVDSLRDYGYTF
j_gene: TRBJ2-3; v_gene: TRBV6-2/TRBV6-3; abundance: medium-sized; CDR3aa: CASSFWGRTGDPDTQYF
j_gene: TRBJ2-2; v_gene: TRBV6-5; abundance: .; CDR3aa: CASSYSSGGERWFGELFF
j_gene: TRBJ2-7; v_gene: TRBV5-1; abundance: .; CDR3aa: CASSLGLDSYEQYF
j_gene: TRBJ2-1; v_gene: TRBV15; abundance: medium-sized; CDR3aa: CATSPGLRDNEQFF
j_gene: TRBJ2-2; v_gene: TRBV6-4; abundance: .; CDR3aa: CASSDSGRGRSGELFF
j_gene: TRBJ1-5; v_gene: TRBV29-1; abundance: medium-sized; CDR3aa: CSVWTGSNQPQHF
j_gene: TRBJ2-1; v_gene: TRBV6-5; abundance: medium-sized; CDR3aa: CASSYNEISGNEQFF
j_gene: TRBJ1-2; v_gene: TRBV29-1; abundance: medium-sized; CDR3aa: CSVEDGDRDYTF
j_gene: TRBJ1-5; v_gene: TRBV2; abundance: .; CDR3aa: CASRGYGNQPQHF
j_gene: TRBJ2-1; v_gene: TRBV29-1; abundance: medium-sized; CDR3aa: CSVRGTGPSYNEQFF
j_gene: TRBJ2-1; v_gene: TRBV6-6; abundance: medium-sized; CDR3aa: CASSYSRDRVVNEQFF
j_gene: TRBJ1-1; v_gene: TRBV7-9; abundance: medium-sized; CDR3aa: CASSGPGNTEAFF
j_gene: TRBJ2-7; v_gene: TRBV3-1; abundance: medium-sized; CDR3aa: CASSQDREMDEQYF
j_gene: TRBJ2-2; v_gene: TRBV7-2; abundance: .; CDR3aa: CASSTPPGQGVFGELFF
j_gene: TRBJ2-1; v_gene: TRBV10-2; abundance: .; CDR3aa: CASSDPSGRYYNEQFF
j_gene: TRBJ1-1; v_gene: TRBV30; abundance: .; CDR3aa: CAWNSGGAVTEAFF
j_gene: TRBJ2-1; v_gene: TRBV4-3; abundance: medium-sized; CDR3aa: CASSQGWPSGSRSYNEQFF
j_gene: TRBJ2-7; v_gene: TRBV29-1; abundance: .; CDR3aa: CSVEGLGLGYEQYF